Included here is one T cell receptor beta chain sequence, with context. These data originate in a study of T cells in localized non-small cell lung cancer. The protocol was immunoSEQ multiplex PCR, while the TCRdb copy is restricted to in-frame clones and leaves out a portion. The sample consists of 45,000 to 55,000 clones, 70% to 85% of them appearing once. The length of the CDR3 is 15 residues. In germline, CDR1 is ENHRY, CDR2 SYGVKD. V shed 8 bases and J 4 bases; nucleotides not matched to a gene: 11. The gene calls are TRBV10-3 and TRBJ2-3, with TRBD2 matching over 8 bases. This sequence originates from a man aged 35-75 years with stage I squamous cell lung carcinoma. Material: peripheral blood, obtained before any cancer treatment. CDR3 region: CAIAAGGGPSDTQYF. CDR3 nucleotides: TGTGCCATCGCCGCCGGGGGGGGGCCCTCAGATACGCAGTATTTT.